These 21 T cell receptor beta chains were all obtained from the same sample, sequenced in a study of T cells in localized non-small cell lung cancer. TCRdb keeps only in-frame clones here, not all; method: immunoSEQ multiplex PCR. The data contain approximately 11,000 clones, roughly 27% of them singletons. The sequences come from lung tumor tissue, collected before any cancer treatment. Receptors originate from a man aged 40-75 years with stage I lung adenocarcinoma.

DNA of the CDR3: TGCGCCAGCAGTGAATACGGTGGGGTCGGGGGGGGCCGGAAAGAGACCCAGTACTTC. Translated, it gives CASSEYGGVGGGRKETQYF. This chain joins TRBV10-2 and TRBJ2-5; 8 nucleotides align to TRBD2. Germline V gene data show CDR1 as WSHSY and CDR2 as SAAADI. The V and J ends lost 3 bases and 3 bases, in that order; junction bases with no gene match: 18. The CDR3 is 19 amino acids.

The CDR3 bases are TGCGCCAGCAGTGAAGGTCGAGGGGGCGCGGACGAGCAGTACTTC. Residues: CASSEGRGGADEQYF. This chain connects TRBV10-2 to TRBJ2-7; TRBD1 agrees at 7 bases. The CDR3 spans 15 residues. J was trimmed by 5 bases and V by 3 bases; bases with no gene match: 10. Germline V gene sequence: CDR1 WSHSY, CDR2 SAAADI.

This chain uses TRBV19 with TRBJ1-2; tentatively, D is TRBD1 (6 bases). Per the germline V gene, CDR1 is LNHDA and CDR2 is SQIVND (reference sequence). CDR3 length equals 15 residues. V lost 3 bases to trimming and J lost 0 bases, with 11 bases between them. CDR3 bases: TGTGCCAGTAGTATTTCGCACAGGGCTAACTATGGCTACACCTTC. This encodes CASSISHRANYGYTF. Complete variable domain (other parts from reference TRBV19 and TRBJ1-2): DGGITQSPKYLFRKEGQNVTLSCEQNLNHDAMYWYRQDPGQGLRLIYYSQIVNDFQKGDIAEGYSVSREKKESFPLTVTSAQKNPTAFYLCASSISHRANYGYTFGSGTRLTVV.

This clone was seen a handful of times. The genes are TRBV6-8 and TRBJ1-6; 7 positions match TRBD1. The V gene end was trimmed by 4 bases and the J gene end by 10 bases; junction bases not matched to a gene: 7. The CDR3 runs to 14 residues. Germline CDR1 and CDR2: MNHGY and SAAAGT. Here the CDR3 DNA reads TGTGCCAGCAGTTCTGACAGGGCAAGCTCACCCCTCCACTTT. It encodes CASSSDRASSPLHF.

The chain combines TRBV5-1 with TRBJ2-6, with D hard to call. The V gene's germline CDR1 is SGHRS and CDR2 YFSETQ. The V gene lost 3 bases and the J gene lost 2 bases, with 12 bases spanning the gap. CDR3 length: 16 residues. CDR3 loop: CASSYTEVAGANVLTF. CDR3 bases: TGCGCCAGCAGCTACACCGAGGTTGCTGGGGCCAACGTCCTGACTTTC.

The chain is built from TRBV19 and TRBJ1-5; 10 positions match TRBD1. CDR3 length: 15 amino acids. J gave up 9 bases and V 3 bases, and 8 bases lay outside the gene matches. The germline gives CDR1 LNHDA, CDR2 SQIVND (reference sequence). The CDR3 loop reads CASSMGPGTGVPQHF. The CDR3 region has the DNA TGTGCCAGTAGTATGGGACCCGGGACAGGGGTGCCCCAGCATTTT.

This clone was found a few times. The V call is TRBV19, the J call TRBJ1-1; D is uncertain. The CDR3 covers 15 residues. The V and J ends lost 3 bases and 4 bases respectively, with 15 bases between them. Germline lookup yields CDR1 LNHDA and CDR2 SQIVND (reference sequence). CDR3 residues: CASSMPLVSGTEAFF. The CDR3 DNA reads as TGTGCCAGTAGTATGCCCCTGGTATCAGGCACTGAAGCTTTCTTT.

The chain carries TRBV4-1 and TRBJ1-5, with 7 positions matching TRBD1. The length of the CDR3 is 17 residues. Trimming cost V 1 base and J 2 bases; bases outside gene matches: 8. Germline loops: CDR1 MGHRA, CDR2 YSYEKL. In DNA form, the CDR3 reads TGCGCCAGCAGCCAAGCAGGGGGGGGGCGAGGCAATCAGCCCCAGCATTTT. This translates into CASSQAGGGRGNQPQHF.

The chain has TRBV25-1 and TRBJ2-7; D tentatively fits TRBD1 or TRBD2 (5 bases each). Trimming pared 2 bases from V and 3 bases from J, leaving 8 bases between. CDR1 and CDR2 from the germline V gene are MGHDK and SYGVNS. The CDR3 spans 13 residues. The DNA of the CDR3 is TGTGCCAGCAGTGAAACAGGACTCTACGAGCAGTACTTC. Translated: CASSETGLYEQYF.

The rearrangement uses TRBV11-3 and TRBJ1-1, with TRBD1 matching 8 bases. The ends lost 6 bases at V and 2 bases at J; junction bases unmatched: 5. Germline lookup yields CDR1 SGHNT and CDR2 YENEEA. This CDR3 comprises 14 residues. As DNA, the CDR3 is TGTGCCAGCAGTTTGGGACAGGTTAACACTGAAGCTTTCTTT. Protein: CASSLGQVNTEAFF.

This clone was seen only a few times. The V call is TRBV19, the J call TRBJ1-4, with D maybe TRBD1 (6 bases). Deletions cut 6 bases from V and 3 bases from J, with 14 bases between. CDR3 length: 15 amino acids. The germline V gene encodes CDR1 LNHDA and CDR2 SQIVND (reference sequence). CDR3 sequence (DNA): TGTGCCAGTAGATCTCCGGGACACTCTAATGAAAAACTGTTTTTT. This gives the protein CASRSPGHSNEKLFF.

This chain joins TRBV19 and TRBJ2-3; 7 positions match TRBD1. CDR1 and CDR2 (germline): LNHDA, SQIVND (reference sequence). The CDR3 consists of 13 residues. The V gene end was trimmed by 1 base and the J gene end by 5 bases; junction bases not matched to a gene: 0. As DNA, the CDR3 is TGTGCCAGTAGTATAGGGACAGGAGATACGCAGTATTTT. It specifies CASSIGTGDTQYF.

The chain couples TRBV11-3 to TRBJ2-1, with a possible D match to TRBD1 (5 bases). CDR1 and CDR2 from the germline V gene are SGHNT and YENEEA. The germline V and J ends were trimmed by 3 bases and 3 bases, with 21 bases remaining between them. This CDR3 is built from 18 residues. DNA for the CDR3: TGTGCCAGCAGCTTGTTAGGGGCAGGGCTCTCCTTCTACAATGAGCAGTTCTTC. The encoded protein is CASSLLGAGLSFYNEQFF.

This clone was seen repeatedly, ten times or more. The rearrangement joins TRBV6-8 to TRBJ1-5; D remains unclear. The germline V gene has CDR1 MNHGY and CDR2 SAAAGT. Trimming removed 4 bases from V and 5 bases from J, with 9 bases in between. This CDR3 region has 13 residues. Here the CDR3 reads CASSLDGDQPQHF. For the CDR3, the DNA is TGTGCCAGCAGTTTGGACGGGGATCAGCCCCAGCATTTT.

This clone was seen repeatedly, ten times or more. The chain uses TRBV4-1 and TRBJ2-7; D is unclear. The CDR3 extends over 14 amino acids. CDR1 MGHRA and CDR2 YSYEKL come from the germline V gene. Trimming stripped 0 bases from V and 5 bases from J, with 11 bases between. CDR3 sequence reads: CASSQDPGRDEQYF. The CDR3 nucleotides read TGCGCCAGCAGCCAAGACCCGGGTAGGGACGAGCAGTACTTC.

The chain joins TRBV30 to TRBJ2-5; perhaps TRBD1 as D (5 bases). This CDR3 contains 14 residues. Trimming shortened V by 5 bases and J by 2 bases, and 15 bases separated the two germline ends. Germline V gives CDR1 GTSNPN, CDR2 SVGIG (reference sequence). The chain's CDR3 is CAWGPAGRQETQYF. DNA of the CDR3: TGTGCCTGGGGTCCGGCAGGGCGTCAAGAGACCCAGTACTTC.

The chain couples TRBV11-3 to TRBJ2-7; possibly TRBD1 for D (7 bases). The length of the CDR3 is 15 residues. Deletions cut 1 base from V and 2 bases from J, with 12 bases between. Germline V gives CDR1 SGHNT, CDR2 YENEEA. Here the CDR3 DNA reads TGTGCCAGCAGCTTAGGAGGCGGGACAGCCTACGAGCAGTACTTC. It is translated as CASSLGGGTAYEQYF.

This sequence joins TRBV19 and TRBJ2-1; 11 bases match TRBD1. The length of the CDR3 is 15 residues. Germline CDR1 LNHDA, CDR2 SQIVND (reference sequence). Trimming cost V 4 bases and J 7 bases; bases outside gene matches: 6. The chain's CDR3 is CASSRRTGGLNEQFF. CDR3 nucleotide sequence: TGTGCCAGTAGTAGACGGACAGGGGGCCTAAATGAGCAGTTCTTC.

The CDR3 is CASTGGYEQYF. In DNA, the CDR3 is TGTGCCAGTACAGGGGGCTACGAGCAGTACTTC. V usage is TRBV19 and J usage is TRBJ2-7; 7 bases align to TRBD1. V lost 7 bases to trimming and J lost 3 bases; unmatched junction nucleotides: 0. The CDR3 is made up of 11 amino acids. Germline assignment: CDR1 LNHDA and CDR2 SQIVND (reference sequence).

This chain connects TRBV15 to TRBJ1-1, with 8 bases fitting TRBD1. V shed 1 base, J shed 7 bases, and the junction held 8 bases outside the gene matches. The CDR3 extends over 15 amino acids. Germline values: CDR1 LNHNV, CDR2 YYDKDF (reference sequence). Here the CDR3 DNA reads TGTGCCACCAGCAGAGGGCCAGGGGGCGAAATTGAAGCTTTCTTT. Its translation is CATSRGPGGEIEAFF.

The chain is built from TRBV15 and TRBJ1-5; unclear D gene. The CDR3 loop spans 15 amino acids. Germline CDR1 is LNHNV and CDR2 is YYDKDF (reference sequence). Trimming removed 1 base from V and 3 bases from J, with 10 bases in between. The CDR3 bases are TGTGCCACCAGCAGAGTAGTACTGATCAATCAGCCCCAGCATTTT. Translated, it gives CATSRVVLINQPQHF.